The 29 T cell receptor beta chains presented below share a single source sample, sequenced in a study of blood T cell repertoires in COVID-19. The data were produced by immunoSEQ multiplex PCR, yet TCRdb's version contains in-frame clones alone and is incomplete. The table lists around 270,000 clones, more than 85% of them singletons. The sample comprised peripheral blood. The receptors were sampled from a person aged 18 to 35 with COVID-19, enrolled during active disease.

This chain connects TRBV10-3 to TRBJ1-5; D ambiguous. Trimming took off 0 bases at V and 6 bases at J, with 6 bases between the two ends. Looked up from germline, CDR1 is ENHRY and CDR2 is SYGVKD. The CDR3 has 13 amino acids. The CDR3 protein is CAISESEAQPQHF. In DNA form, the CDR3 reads TGTGCCATCAGTGAGTCTGAGGCTCAGCCCCAGCATTTT.

The CDR3 DNA reads as TGTGCCAGCAGCGTGACAGGGCCTGAAGGCTACACCTTC. Amino acid sequence: CASSVTGPEGYTF. V usage is TRBV5-6 and J usage is TRBJ1-2, with TRBD1 matching over 7 bases. This CDR3 is built from 13 residues. Germline-derived CDR1 and CDR2 are SGHDT and YYEEEE. Losses at the gene ends were 4 bases for V and 8 bases for J; bases not matched to a gene: 8.

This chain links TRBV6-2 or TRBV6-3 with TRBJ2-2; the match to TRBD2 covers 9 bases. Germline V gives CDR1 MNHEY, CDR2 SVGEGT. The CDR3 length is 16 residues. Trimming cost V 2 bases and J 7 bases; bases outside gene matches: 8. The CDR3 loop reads CASSYMAGGIGGELFF. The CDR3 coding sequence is TGTGCCAGCAGTTACATGGCGGGAGGGATCGGCGGGGAGCTGTTTTTT.

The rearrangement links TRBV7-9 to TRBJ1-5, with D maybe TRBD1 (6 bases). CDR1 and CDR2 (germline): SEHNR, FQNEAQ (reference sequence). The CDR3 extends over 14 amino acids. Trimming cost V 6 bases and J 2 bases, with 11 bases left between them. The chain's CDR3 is CASSQGKGNQPQHF. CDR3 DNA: TGTGCCAGCAGTCAGGGGAAAGGCAATCAGCCCCAGCATTTT.

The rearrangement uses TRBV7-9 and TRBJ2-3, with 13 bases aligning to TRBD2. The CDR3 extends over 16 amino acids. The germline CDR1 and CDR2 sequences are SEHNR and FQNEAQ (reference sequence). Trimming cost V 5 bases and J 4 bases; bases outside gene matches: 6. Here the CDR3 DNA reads TGTGCCAGCAGCCCATGGACTAGCGGGAGTGCAGATACGCAGTATTTT. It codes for CASSPWTSGSADTQYF.

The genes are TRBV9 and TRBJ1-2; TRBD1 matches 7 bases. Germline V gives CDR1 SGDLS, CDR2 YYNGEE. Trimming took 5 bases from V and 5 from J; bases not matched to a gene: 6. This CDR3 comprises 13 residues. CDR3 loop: CASRGTATYGYTF. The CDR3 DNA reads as TGTGCCAGCAGGGGGACAGCTACTTATGGCTACACCTTC.

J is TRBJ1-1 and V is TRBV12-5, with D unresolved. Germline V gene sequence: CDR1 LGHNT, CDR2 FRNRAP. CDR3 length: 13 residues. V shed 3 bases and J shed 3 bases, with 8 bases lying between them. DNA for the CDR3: TGTGCTAGTGGTTTCCTAGTAGACACTGAAGCTTTCTTT. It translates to CASGFLVDTEAFF.

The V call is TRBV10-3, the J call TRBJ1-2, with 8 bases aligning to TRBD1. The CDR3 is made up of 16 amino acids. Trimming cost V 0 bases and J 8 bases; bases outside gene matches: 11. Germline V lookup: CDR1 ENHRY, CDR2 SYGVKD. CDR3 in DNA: TGTGCCATCAGTGAGTCAGGGTTGGACAGGGAAAACGGCTACACCTTC. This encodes CAISESGLDRENGYTF.

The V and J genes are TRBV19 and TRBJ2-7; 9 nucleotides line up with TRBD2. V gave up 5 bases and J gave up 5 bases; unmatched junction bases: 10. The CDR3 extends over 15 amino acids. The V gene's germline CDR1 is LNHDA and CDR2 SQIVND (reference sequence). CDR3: CASSPLEAGGNEQYF. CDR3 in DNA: TGTGCCAGTAGTCCCCTTGAAGCGGGAGGAAACGAGCAGTACTTC. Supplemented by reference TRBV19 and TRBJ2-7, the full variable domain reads DGGITQSPKYLFRKEGQNVTLSCEQNLNHDAMYWYRQDPGQGLRLIYYSQIVNDFQKGDIAEGYSVSREKKESFPLTVTSAQKNPTAFYLCASSPLEAGGNEQYFGPGTRLTVT.

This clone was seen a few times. The CDR3 DNA sequence: TGTGCCAGCAGCGTTAGCGGGATCTCCTACAATGAGCAGTTCTTC. Amino acid sequence: CASSVSGISYNEQFF. The chain uses TRBV9 and TRBJ2-1; 8 nucleotides line up with TRBD2. The trim removed 2 bases at V and 0 bases at J, leaving 1 base unmatched. Per the germline V gene, CDR1 is SGDLS and CDR2 is YYNGEE. The CDR3 is 15 residues long.

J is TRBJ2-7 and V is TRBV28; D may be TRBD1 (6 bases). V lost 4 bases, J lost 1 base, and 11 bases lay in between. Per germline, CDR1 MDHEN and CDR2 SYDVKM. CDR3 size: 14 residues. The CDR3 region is CASSSPTGSYEQYF. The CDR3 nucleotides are TGTGCCAGCAGTTCCCCGACAGGATCCTACGAGCAGTACTTC.

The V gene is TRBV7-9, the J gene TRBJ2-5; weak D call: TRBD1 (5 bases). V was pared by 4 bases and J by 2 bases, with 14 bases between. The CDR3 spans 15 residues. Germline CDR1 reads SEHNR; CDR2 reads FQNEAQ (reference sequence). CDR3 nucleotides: TGTGCCAGCAGCTCCCATGAGACAGATCAAGAGACCCAGTACTTC. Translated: CASSSHETDQETQYF.

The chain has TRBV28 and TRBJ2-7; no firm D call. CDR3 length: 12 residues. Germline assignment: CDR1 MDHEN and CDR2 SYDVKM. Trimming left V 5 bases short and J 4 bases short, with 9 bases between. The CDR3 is CASSSDQYEQYF. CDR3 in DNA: TGTGCCAGCAGTAGCGACCAATACGAGCAGTACTTC.

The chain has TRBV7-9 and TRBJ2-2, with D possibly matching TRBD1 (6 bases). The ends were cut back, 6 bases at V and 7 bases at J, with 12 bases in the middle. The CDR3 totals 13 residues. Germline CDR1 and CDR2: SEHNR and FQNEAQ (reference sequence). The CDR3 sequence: CASRLTGSGELFF. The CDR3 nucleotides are TGTGCCAGCAGACTTACAGGGAGCGGGGAGCTGTTTTTT.

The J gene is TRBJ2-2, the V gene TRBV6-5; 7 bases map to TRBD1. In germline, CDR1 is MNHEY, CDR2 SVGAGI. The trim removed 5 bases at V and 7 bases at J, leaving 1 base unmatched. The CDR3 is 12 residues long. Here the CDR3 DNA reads TGTGCCAGCAGTCAGGGGGACGGGGAGCTGTTTTTT. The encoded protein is CASSQGDGELFF.

In DNA, the CDR3 is TGCGCCAGCAGCCAAGTGGGGCAGGACACTGAAGCTTTCTTT. It encodes CASSQVGQDTEAFF. The rearrangement uses TRBV4-1 and TRBJ1-1; maybe TRBD1 (5 bases). Deletions cut 1 base from V and 3 bases from J, with 9 bases between. The CDR3 consists of 14 residues. Germline V gene lookup returns CDR1 MGHRA and CDR2 YSYEKL.

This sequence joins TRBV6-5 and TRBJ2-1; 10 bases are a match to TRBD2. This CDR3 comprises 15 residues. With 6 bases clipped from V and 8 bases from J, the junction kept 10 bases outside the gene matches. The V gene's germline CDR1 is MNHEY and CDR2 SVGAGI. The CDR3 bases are TGTGCCAGCAGGAGGGGAGGAGCGGGAGGGGATGAGCAGTTCTTC. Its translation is CASRRGGAGGDEQFF.

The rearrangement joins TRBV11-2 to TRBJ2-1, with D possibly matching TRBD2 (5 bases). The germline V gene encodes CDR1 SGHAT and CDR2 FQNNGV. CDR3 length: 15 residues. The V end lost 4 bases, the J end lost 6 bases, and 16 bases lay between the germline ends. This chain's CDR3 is CASSSLLVVGNEQFF. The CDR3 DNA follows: TGTGCCAGCAGCTCCCTACTAGTAGTGGGCAATGAGCAGTTCTTC.

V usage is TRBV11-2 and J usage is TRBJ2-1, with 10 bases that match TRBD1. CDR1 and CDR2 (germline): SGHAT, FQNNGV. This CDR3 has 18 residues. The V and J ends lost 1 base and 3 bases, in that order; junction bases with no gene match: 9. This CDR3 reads CASSLGPGTGENYNEQFF. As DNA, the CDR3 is TGTGCCAGCAGCTTAGGCCCCGGGACAGGGGAGAACTACAATGAGCAGTTCTTC. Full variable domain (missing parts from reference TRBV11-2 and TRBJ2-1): EAGVAQSPRYKIIEKRQSVAFWCNPISGHATLYWYQQILGQGPKLLIQFQNNGVVDDSQLPKDRFSAERLKGVDSTLKIQPAKLEDSAVYLCASSLGPGTGENYNEQFFGPGTRLTVL.

CDR3 region: CASKLGLSATDTQYF. In DNA form, the CDR3 reads TGTGCCAGCAAATTGGGACTTAGCGCAACAGATACGCAGTATTTT. J is TRBJ2-3 and V is TRBV3-1 (or the pseudogene TRBV3-2); D may be TRBD2 (6 bases). The CDR3 runs to 15 residues. V shed 7 bases and J shed 3 bases, with 17 bases lying between them. In germline, CDR1 is LGHDT, CDR2 YNNKEL (reference sequence).

The CDR3 nucleotides are TGTGCCAGCAGCCCCAAACGACAGGGACCCTACGAGCAGTACTTC. It codes for CASSPKRQGPYEQYF. The chain employs TRBV11-1 and TRBJ2-7; 7 nucleotides agree with TRBD1. CDR1 and CDR2 from the germline V gene are SGHAT and FQDESV (reference sequence). The CDR3 consists of 15 residues. Losses at the gene ends were 5 bases for V and 2 bases for J; bases not matched to a gene: 9. The whole variable domain, filled in from reference TRBV11-1 and TRBJ2-7, reads EAEVAQSPRYKITEKSQAVAFWCDPISGHATLYWYRQILGQGPELLVQFQDESVVDDSQLPKDRFSAERLKGVDSTLKIQPAELGDSAMYLCASSPKRQGPYEQYFGPGTRLTVT.

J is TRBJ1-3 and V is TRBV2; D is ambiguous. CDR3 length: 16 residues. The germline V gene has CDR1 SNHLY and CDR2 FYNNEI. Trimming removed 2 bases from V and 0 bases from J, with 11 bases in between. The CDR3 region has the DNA TGTGCCAGCAGTGAAAACAGACCAAGCTCTGGAAACACCATATATTTT. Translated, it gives CASSENRPSSGNTIYF.

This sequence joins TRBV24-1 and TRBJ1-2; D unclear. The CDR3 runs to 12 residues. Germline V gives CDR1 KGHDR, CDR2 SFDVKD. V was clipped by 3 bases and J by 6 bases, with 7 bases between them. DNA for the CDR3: TGTGCCACCAGTGATCTACTGAATGGCTACACCTTC. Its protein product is CATSDLLNGYTF.

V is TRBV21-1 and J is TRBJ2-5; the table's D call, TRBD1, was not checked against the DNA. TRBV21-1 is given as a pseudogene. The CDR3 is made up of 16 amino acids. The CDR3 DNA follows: TGTGCCAGCAGCCCCACGGGACAGGGGGCTCGGGAGACCCAGTACTTC. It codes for CASSPTGQGARETQYF.

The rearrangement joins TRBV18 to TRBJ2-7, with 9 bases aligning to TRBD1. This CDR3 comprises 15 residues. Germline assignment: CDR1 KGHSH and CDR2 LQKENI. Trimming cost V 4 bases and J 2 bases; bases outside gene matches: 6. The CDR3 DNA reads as TGTGCCAGCTCACTTCAACAGGGGGCGACCTACGAGCAGTACTTC. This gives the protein CASSLQQGATYEQYF.

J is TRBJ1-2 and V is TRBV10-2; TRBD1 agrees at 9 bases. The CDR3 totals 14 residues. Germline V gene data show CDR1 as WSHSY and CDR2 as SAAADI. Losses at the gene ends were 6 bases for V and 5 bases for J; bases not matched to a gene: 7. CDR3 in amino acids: CASRTGTGTYGYTF. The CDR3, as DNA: TGCGCCAGCAGGACCGGGACAGGGACGTATGGCTACACCTTC.

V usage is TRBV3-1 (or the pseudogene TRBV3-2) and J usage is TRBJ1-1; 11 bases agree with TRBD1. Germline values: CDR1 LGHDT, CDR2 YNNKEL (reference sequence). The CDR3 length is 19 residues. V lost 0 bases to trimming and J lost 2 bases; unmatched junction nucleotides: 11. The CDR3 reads CASSQEVPGQGAGNTEAFF. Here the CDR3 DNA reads TGTGCCAGCAGCCAAGAAGTTCCAGGACAGGGGGCGGGTAACACTGAAGCTTTCTTT.

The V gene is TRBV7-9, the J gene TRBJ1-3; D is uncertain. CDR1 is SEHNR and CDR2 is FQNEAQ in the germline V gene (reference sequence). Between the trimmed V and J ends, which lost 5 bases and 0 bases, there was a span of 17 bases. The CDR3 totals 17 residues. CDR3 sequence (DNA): TGTGCCAGCAGCCTTAGGGAGATGAGGGCCTCTGGAAACACCATATATTTT. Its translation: CASSLREMRASGNTIYF.

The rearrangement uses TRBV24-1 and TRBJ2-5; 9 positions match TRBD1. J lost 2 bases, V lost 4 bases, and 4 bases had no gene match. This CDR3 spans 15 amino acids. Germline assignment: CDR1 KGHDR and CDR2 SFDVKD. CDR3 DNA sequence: TGTGCCACCAGTGAGGGACAGGGCGGGCAAGAGACCCAGTACTTC. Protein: CATSEGQGGQETQYF.